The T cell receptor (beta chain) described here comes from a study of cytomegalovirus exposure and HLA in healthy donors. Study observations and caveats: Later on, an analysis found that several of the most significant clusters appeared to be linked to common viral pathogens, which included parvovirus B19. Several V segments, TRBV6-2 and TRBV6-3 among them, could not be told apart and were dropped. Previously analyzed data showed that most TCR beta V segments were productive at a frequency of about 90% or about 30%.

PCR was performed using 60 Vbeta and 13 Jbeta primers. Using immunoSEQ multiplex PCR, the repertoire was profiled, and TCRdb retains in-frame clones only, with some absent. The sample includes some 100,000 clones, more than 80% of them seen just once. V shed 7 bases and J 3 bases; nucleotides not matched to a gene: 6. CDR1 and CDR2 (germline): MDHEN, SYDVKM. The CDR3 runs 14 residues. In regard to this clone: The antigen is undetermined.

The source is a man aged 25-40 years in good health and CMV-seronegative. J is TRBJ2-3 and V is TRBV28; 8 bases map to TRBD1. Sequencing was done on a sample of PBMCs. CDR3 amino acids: CASTRTGRTDTQYF. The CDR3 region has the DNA TGTGCCAGCACCCGGACAGGGAGGACAGATACGCAGTATTTT. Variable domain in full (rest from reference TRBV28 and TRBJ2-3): DVKVTQSSRYLVKRTGEKVFLECVQDMDHENMFWYRQDPGLGLRLIYFSYDVKMKEKGDIPEGYSVSREKKERFSLILESASTNQTSMYLCASTRTGRTDTQYFGPGTRLTVL.